This passage covers 30 T cell receptor beta chains from one sample sequenced in a study of T-cell reconstitution after alpha-beta-depleted transplantation in children listed by TCRdb under 2016. The library was obtained by PCR. The reads were generated on an Illumina HiSeq 2500. TCR library preparation used molecular barcoding, with unique molecular identifiers applied to normalize quantification of the TCRbeta repertoire. TCRdb cleaned the public reads at Q25 with fastp, built clones with MiXCR and kept in-frame beta chains. Each entry is one CDR3 protein sequence, shown with its most common DNA and genes. This sample is represented by 780,000 or so distinct CDR3 sequences; about 15% of them were singletons. The top ten constitute 5% of the sample. This specimen's treatment or condition label, per the study, means: allogeneic hematopoietic cell transplantation with graft depleted of TCRalphabeta T cells and CD19 B cells.

The material sequenced was PBMCs, mostly from graft donor cells, taken 360 days after TCRalphabeta/CD19-depleted stem cell transplant. These receptors were taken from a male patient aged 10 to 17 who had a stem cell transplant for acute lymphoblastic leukemia, so the T cells may come from the graft donor.

This clonotype was counted a few times. The gene calls are TRBV25-1 and TRBJ2-1; 8 nucleotides align to TRBD1. Looked up from germline, CDR1 is MGHDK and CDR2 is SYGVNS. Trimming removed 4 bases from V and 6 bases from J; junction bases left unmatched: 5. This CDR3 is 14 amino acids long. The CDR3 reads CASSGSRGRNEQFF. The CDR3 nucleotides read TGTGCCAGCAGTGGAAGCAGGGGGCGCAATGAGCAGTTCTTC.

This clonotype was found once. The chain is built from TRBV9 and TRBJ2-2; TRBD2 matches 14 bases. The V and J ends lost 0 bases and 8 bases, in that order; junction bases with no gene match: 18. This CDR3 has 21 residues. Per germline, CDR1 SGDLS and CDR2 YYNGEE. The CDR3 region is CASSVAVGTSGRGASAGELFF. The CDR3 DNA reads as TGTGCCAGCAGCGTAGCTGTCGGGACTAGCGGGAGAGGGGCATCAGCTGGGGAGCTGTTTTTT. The variable domain in full, completed from reference TRBV9 and TRBJ2-2, reads DSGVTQTPKHLITATGQRVTLRCSPRSGDLSVYWYQQSLDQGLQFLIQYYNGEERAKGNILERFSAQQFPDLHSELNLSSLELGDSALYFCASSVAVGTSGRGASAGELFFGEGSRLTVL.

V is TRBV30 and J is TRBJ2-7; 9 nucleotides align to TRBD1. Losses at the gene ends were 4 bases for V and 6 bases for J; bases not matched to a gene: 10. This CDR3 is 14 amino acids long. Germline CDR1 reads GTSNPN; CDR2 reads SVGIG (reference sequence). The CDR3 reads CAWKFGTGPCEQYF. The CDR3 DNA reads as TGTGCCTGGAAATTCGGGACAGGGCCCTGCGAGCAGTACTTC. The full variable domain, rest sourced from reference TRBV30 and TRBJ2-7, is SQTIHQWPATLVQPVGSPLSLECTVEGTSNPNLYWYRQAAGRGLQLLFYSVGIGQISSEVPQNLSASRPQDRQFILSSKKLLLSDSGFYLCAWKFGTGPCEQYFGPGTRLTVT.

This chain links TRBV20-1 with TRBJ2-7; possibly TRBD2 for D (6 bases). CDR1 is DFQATT, CDR2 SNEGSKA, per germline (reference sequence). V was trimmed by 6 bases and J by 2 bases, leaving 14 bases between them. This CDR3 comprises 13 residues. The CDR3 DNA sequence: TGCAGTGCCTTTCCCGGGGGACCCTACGAGCAGTACTTC. Its protein is CSAFPGGPYEQYF.

This clonotype appeared a few times. The V and J genes are TRBV4-1 and TRBJ2-6, with TRBD2 matching over 8 bases. Germline loops: CDR1 MGHRA, CDR2 YSYEKL. The V segment lost 7 bases and the J segment 0 bases; nucleotides outside the gene matches: 11. The CDR3 extends over 18 amino acids. In DNA form, the CDR3 reads TGCGCCAGCAAGGATCCTCTAGCGGGTAGCTCTGGGGCCAACGTCCTGACTTTC. Protein: CASKDPLAGSSGANVLTF.

This chain links TRBV3-1 with TRBJ2-1, with D hard to call. The CDR3 length is 13 residues. The V end lost 1 base, the J end lost 6 bases, and 7 bases lay between the germline ends. Germline lookup yields CDR1 LGHDT and CDR2 YNNKEL (reference sequence). The CDR3 loop reads CASSQGTFNEQFF. The CDR3 DNA sequence: TGTGCCAGCAGCCAAGGCACCTTCAATGAGCAGTTCTTC.

This clonotype appeared a few times. The chain uses TRBV13 and TRBJ2-2; 12 positions agree with TRBD2. Germline loops: CDR1 PRHDT, CDR2 FYEKMQ (reference sequence). The junction had 10 bases not matched to a gene; V was cut back by 5 bases and J by 6 bases. This CDR3 comprises 17 residues. The CDR3 region has the DNA TGTGCCAGCAGCCCCGATGGACTAGCGGGAAAGGCCGGGGAGCTGTTTTTT. Its protein is CASSPDGLAGKAGELFF.

The chain combines TRBV7-2 with TRBJ2-1; no definite D call. The ends were cut back, 7 bases at V and 7 bases at J, with 11 bases in the middle. The CDR3 contains 12 residues. In germline, CDR1 is SGHTA, CDR2 FQGNSA. CDR3 in amino acids: CASTLWGNEQFF. Written as DNA, the CDR3 is TGTGCCAGCACCCTGTGGGGAAATGAGCAGTTCTTC.

J is TRBJ2-5 and V is TRBV5-1; D possibly uses TRBD1 or TRBD2 (5 bases each). This CDR3 region has 14 residues. Trimming removed 0 bases from V and 6 bases from J, with 12 bases in between. The germline CDR1 and CDR2 sequences are SGHRS and YFSETQ. CDR3 sequence reads: CASSLGVGEKTQYF. CDR3 sequence (DNA): TGCGCCAGCAGCTTGGGTGTAGGGGAGAAGACCCAGTACTTC.

This clonotype was found many times. Sequence at one end of the junction differs from germline and may be a read error. The genes are TRBV29-1 and TRBJ2-1; TRBD1 or TRBD2 may be the D gene (5 bases each). This CDR3 comprises 12 residues. Germline values: CDR1 SQVTM, CDR2 ANQGSEA. The CDR3 reads CSGLRTEYNEGF. CDR3 sequence (DNA): TGCAGCGGGTTGCGGACGGAGTACAATGAGGGGTTC.

The V and J genes are TRBV18 and TRBJ2-5; no definite D call. The CDR3 has 13 residues. Germline loops: CDR1 KGHSH, CDR2 LQKENI. The V end was cut by 2 bases, the J end by 5 bases, with 9 bases between. The chain's CDR3 is CASSPTRMETQYF. For the CDR3, the DNA is TGTGCCAGCTCACCAACCAGGATGGAGACCCAGTACTTC.

At least ten counts were recorded for this clonotype. The J gene is TRBJ2-1, the V gene TRBV27, with 9 bases identical to TRBD1. From germline, CDR1 is MNHEY and CDR2 SMNVEV (reference sequence). The CDR3 runs to 15 residues. With 5 bases clipped from V and 3 bases from J, the junction kept 5 bases outside the gene matches. The CDR3 coding sequence is TGTGCCAGCAGTCAGAGACAGGGGGTCTACAATGAGCAGTTCTTC. Amino acid sequence: CASSQRQGVYNEQFF.

This clonotype was recorded at least ten times. V is TRBV4-2 and J is TRBJ1-6, with D possibly TRBD1 on 6 matching bases. Germline CDR1 and CDR2: LGHNA and YNFKEQ. The CDR3 loop spans 16 amino acids. The V and J ends lost 4 bases and 6 bases respectively, with 16 bases between them. The CDR3 nucleotides are TGTGCCAGCAGCCTAGTGCCGGGACAAACTAATTCACCCCTCCACTTT. It is translated as CASSLVPGQTNSPLHF.

This clonotype has just a few counts. This sequence joins TRBV7-9 and TRBJ1-1; 7 positions match TRBD1. V lost 3 bases to trimming and J lost 8 bases; unmatched junction nucleotides: 3. CDR3 length: 12 residues. Germline V gives CDR1 SEHNR, CDR2 FQNEAQ (reference sequence). The CDR3 sequence is CASSFDRVEAFF. CDR3 in DNA: TGTGCCAGCAGCTTCGACAGGGTAGAAGCTTTCTTT.

At least ten counts were recorded for this clonotype. The chain recombines TRBV28 with TRBJ2-1; D is perhaps TRBD1 (5 bases). V lost 3 bases, J lost 5 bases, and 14 bases lay in between. Germline values: CDR1 MDHEN, CDR2 SYDVKM. CDR3 length: 15 amino acids. CDR3 region: CASSLPAGQDNEQFF. In DNA, the CDR3 is TGTGCCAGCAGTTTGCCGGCAGGGCAGGACAATGAGCAGTTCTTC.

This clonotype has just a few counts. The chain is built from TRBV18 and TRBJ1-4; the D is unclear. V was shortened by 0 bases and J by 4 bases, with 9 bases between the two germline ends. This CDR3 comprises 15 residues. Germline values: CDR1 KGHSH, CDR2 LQKENI. The CDR3: CASSPPKGFNEKLFF. The CDR3 DNA is TGTGCCAGCTCACCACCGAAGGGTTTTAATGAAAAACTGTTTTTT.

In its sample, this clonotype was seen a few times. V gene TRBV5-1 combines with J gene TRBJ1-2, with a possible D match to TRBD1 (5 bases). Germline loops: CDR1 SGHRS, CDR2 YFSETQ. Trimming left V 1 base short and J 8 bases short, with 12 bases between. This CDR3 spans 13 amino acids. The CDR3 loop reads CASSLLLGTGYTF. The CDR3 DNA reads as TGCGCCAGCAGCTTGTTATTGGGGACGGGCTACACCTTC.

This clonotype was seen a handful of times. The chain uses TRBV15 and TRBJ2-5; unclear D gene. Trimming pared 0 bases from V and 6 bases from J, leaving 11 bases between. Germline assignment: CDR1 LNHNV and CDR2 YYDKDF (reference sequence). The CDR3 contains 14 residues. The CDR3 bases are TGTGCCACCAGCAGAGAGGCCCAATTGAAGACCCAGTACTTC. Translation: CATSREAQLKTQYF.

This clonotype was recorded a few times. The chain uses TRBV10-3 and TRBJ2-2, with 7 positions matching TRBD2. Trimming at V came to 0 bases and at J to 4 bases, leaving 11 bases not matched to a gene. Germline V gives CDR1 ENHRY, CDR2 SYGVKD. The CDR3 has 18 residues. CDR3 nucleotides: TGTGCCATCAGTGAGTCCCAGGGAGGGAGGCGTATCACCGGGGAGCTGTTTTTT. Protein sequence: CAISESQGGRRITGELFF.

This clonotype was detected only a few times. The chain has TRBV29-1 and TRBJ2-7; D possibly corresponds to TRBD1 (7 bases). Germline assignment: CDR1 SQVTM and CDR2 ANQGSEA. The CDR3 runs 13 residues. The V end was cut by 6 bases, the J end by 2 bases, with 14 bases between. CDR3 sequence: CSVRGRGAYEQYF. Here the CDR3 DNA reads TGCAGCGTGAGGGGGCGCGGGGCCTACGAGCAGTACTTC.

This clonotype has more than one count but fewer than ten. V is TRBV27 and J is TRBJ1-5, with 9 nucleotides matching TRBD1. The CDR3 is 16 amino acids. The junction had 5 bases not matched to a gene; V was cut back by 4 bases and J by 1 base. CDR1 and CDR2 (germline): MNHEY, SMNVEV (reference sequence). The CDR3 spells CASSSPTGGSNQPQHF. The CDR3 DNA sequence: TGTGCCAGCAGTTCCCCGACAGGGGGAAGCAATCAGCCCCAGCATTTT.

Remarks on this clonotype: Given a much more abundant clone one base away, this may be a read error. This CDR3 is CASSALDIQYF. The CDR3 DNA reads as TGTGCCAGCAGCGCCCTCGACATTCAGTACTTC. The chain joins TRBV7-9 to TRBJ2-4; D unclear. The length of the CDR3 is 11 residues. V lost 5 bases and J lost 8, with 7 bases in between. Germline CDR1 reads SEHNR; CDR2 reads FQNEAQ (reference sequence).

V gene TRBV20-1 combines with J gene TRBJ2-1, with 12 bases matching TRBD2. In germline, CDR1 is DFQATT, CDR2 SNEGSKA (reference sequence). J lost 2 bases, V lost 6 bases, and 5 bases had no gene match. The CDR3 has 15 amino acids. CDR3 coding DNA: TGCAGTGCGGACCCTAGCGGGAGGGCCTACAATGAGCAGTTCTTC. The encoded protein is CSADPSGRAYNEQFF.

This clonotype has a handful of counts. The V call is TRBV5-1, the J call TRBJ2-3, with 8 bases that match TRBD1. Germline CDR1 SGHRS, CDR2 YFSETQ. The length of the CDR3 is 17 residues. After removal of 1 base from V and 0 bases from J, the junction contained 7 bases not matched to a gene. The chain's CDR3 is CASSLSGTGTSTDTQYF. CDR3 DNA: TGCGCCAGCAGCTTGTCGGGGACAGGAACTAGCACAGATACGCAGTATTTT.

This clonotype was recorded many times. Written as DNA, the CDR3 is TGCAGCGCCAACAGGGCAGGGGGCTACACCTTC. It encodes CSANRAGGYTF. J is TRBJ1-2 and V is TRBV29-1, with D possibly matching TRBD1 (6 bases). The CDR3 has 11 residues. V dropped 7 bases and J dropped 8 bases, with 14 bases sitting between them. Germline-derived CDR1 and CDR2 are SQVTM and ANQGSEA.

This clonotype showed up just a few times. The V gene is TRBV28, the J gene TRBJ1-1; 10 nucleotides align to TRBD1. Germline V gives CDR1 MDHEN, CDR2 SYDVKM. The ends lost 6 bases at V and 5 bases at J; junction bases unmatched: 6. The CDR3 has 14 amino acids. The CDR3 sequence is CASRRQGAGTEAFF. CDR3 DNA sequence: TGTGCCAGCAGGCGACAGGGGGCTGGAACTGAAGCTTTCTTT.

The rearrangement joins TRBV28 to TRBJ2-1; TRBD2 agrees at 8 bases. The CDR3 consists of 16 residues. CDR1 is MDHEN, CDR2 SYDVKM, per germline. V dropped 4 bases and J dropped 2; count of bases not matched to a gene: 7. The CDR3 coding sequence is TGTGCCAGCAGTTCGTCACAGACTAGCGCCTACAATGAGCAGTTCTTC. Translating gives CASSSSQTSAYNEQFF.

The rearrangement uses TRBV7-9 and TRBJ2-7, with D perhaps TRBD1 (6 bases). CDR3 size: 14 residues. Germline CDR1 SEHNR, CDR2 FQNEAQ (reference sequence). Trimming stripped 0 bases from V and 5 bases from J, with 11 bases between. The CDR3 DNA follows: TGTGCCAGCAGCTTAGCGGGGGCCTTGAACGAGCAGTACTTC. Its protein is CASSLAGALNEQYF.

The chain joins TRBV5-1 to TRBJ2-1; unclear D gene. This CDR3 has 12 amino acids. Germline V gives CDR1 SGHRS, CDR2 YFSETQ. Trimming took off 4 bases at V and 7 bases at J, with 9 bases between the two ends. The CDR3 protein is CASSQNENEQFF. CDR3 nucleotide sequence: TGCGCCAGCAGCCAGAATGAGAATGAGCAGTTCTTC.

V and J are TRBV6-1 and TRBJ2-1, with D uncertain. Germline CDR1 reads MNHNS; CDR2 reads SASEGT. The CDR3 loop spans 14 amino acids. Trimming removed 6 bases at V and 2 bases at J, with 11 bases between. Here the CDR3 DNA reads TGTGCCAGCAGGGGCGCTGGTGCCTACAATGAGCAGTTCTTC. Its protein product is CASRGAGAYNEQFF.